This TCR beta chain originates from a study of graft-versus-host responses after intestinal transplantation (dated by TCRdb to the early 2020s). The study in broad terms: Recipients received multivisceral, liver-intestinal, or isolated intestinal transplants. Every recipient was given anti-thymocyte globulin induction, followed by around three years of maintenance tacrolimus and steroids. Bulk TCR-beta CDR3 sequencing was used to track graft-versus-host and host-versus-graft alloreactive T cell clones in the graft, circulation and bone marrow after intestinal transplantation. To identify alloreactive clones, pre-transplant mixed lymphocyte reaction products were sequenced and compared with unstimulated pre-transplant donor and recipient T cells. The cohort enrolled about two dozen intestinal transplant recipients including one retransplant, and a few patients lacking pretransplant specimens were excluded. Donor T cell macrochimerism was defined as a peak of at least 4% donor T cells among recipient peripheral blood mononuclear cells. Instead of going to the commercial service, samples from a few later patients were sequenced in-house on an Illumina MiSeq and processed with MiXCR. Paper-wide results and their limitations: GvH clones turned up in recipient bone marrow, with some appearing earlier in ileal mucosa or blood, a pattern consistent with an intestinal mucosal origin. The conclusions were limited by the relatively low number and heterogeneity of the intestinal transplant patients. In the allografts of patients with donor T cell macrochimerism, GvH to HvG T cell clonal ratios were high. Peak levels of circulating GvH clones were associated with declines in HvG clones early after transplant.

V loses 4 bases at its end and J loses 5 bases; junction bases beyond the gene matches: 5. Reading from cysteine to phenylalanine, the CDR3 counts 14 amino acids. Only the CDR3 region is kept as DNA, spanning 42 bases read in frame from base 1. Based on the germline V gene, the CDR1 and CDR2 sequences are MGHRA and YSYEKL. The library was prepared using the immunoSEQ multiplex PCR assay. In most patients, genomic DNA was isolated using the Qiagen DNeasy Blood and Tissue Kit and sent frozen to Adaptive Biotechnologies for TCR sequencing. High-throughput TCR-beta CDR3 sequencing of genomic DNA from most patients was performed by Adaptive Biotechnologies. Concerning the study's data processing: TCR sequencing data were retrieved from Adaptive's ImmunoSEQ software for around 20 patients, whereas a few other patients were processed with MiXCR and VDJtools. CD4 versus CD8 sorting errors were corrected by removing sequences found in both subsets at a frequency ratio below 5:1. CDR3 nucleotide sequences shared by donor and recipient were removed because the origin of these sequences could not be assigned. Alloreactive clones required at least 2-fold expansion over unstimulated cells and minimum CFSE-low frequency of 0.002% (template counts) or 0.001% (read counts). Clones detected in sequenced pre-transplant spleen, lymph node, or MLR CFSE-low populations of the donor or recipient were defined as mappable. Cumulative frequency of alloreactive clones was calculated as a percentage of all sequences weighted by copy number. TCRdb limited this immuneACCESS table to in-frame rearrangements with V and J called. A share of clones is missing; checked studies link under half to unresolved V genes, and the rest is unexplained. The DNA gave D and trimming, while V, J and clone size come from that table. This sample is represented by about 120,000 clones; over 85% of them were singletons. The top ten clonotypes cover about 0.54% of the sample.

Concerning this clone: What antigen it recognizes has not been identified. The record has no base qualities; no much larger clone is one base away.

This specimen's time point label, interpreted: cells obtained before transplantation from donor or recipient. CD3+CD4+ and CD3+CD8+ populations were FACS-sorted from unstimulated pre-transplant donor and recipient cells taken from spleen or lymph nodes. Recombination joined TRBV4-1 with TRBJ2-3, and 8 junction bases match TRBD2. The clonotype comes from a human donor who received an intestinal transplant. The specimen was unstimulated CD8+ T cells sorted from spleen or lymph node cells, collected before intestinal transplant. Read as DNA, the sequence is TGCGCCAGCAGCCCCGGACTAGCTGTAGATACGCAGTATTTT. Translated, it reads CASSPGLAVDTQYF.